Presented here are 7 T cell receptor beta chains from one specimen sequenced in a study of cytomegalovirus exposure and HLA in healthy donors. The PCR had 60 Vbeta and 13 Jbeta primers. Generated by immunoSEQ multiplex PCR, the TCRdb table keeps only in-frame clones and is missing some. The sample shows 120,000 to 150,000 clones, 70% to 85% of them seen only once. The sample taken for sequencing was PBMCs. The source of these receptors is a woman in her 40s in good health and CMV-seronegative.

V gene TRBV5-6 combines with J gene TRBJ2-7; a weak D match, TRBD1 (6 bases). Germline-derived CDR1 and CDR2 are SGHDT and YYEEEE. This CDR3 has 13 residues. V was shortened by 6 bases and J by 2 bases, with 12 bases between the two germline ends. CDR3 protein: CASNLQGPYEQYF. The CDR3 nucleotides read TGTGCCAGCAACTTACAGGGCCCCTACGAGCAGTACTTC.

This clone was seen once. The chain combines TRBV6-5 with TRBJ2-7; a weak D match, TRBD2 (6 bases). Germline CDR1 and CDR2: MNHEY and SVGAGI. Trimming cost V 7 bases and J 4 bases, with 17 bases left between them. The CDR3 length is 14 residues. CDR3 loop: CASTDAPGGYEQYF. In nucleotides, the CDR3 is TGTGCCAGCACCGATGCACCTGGGGGGTACGAGCAGTACTTC.

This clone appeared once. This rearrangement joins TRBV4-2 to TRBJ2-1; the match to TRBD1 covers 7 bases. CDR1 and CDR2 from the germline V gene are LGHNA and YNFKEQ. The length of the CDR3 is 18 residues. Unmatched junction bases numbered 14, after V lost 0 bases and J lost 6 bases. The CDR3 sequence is CASSQEDPGQWSLNEQFF. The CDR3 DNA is TGTGCCAGCAGCCAAGAGGATCCGGGACAGTGGTCTCTCAATGAGCAGTTCTTC.

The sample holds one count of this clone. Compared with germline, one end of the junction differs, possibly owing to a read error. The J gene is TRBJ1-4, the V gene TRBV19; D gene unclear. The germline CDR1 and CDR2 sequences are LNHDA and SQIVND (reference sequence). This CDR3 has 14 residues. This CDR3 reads CASSIQSTNEKLSF. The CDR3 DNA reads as TGTGCCAGTAGTATACAGTCAACTAATGAAAAACTGTCTTTT.

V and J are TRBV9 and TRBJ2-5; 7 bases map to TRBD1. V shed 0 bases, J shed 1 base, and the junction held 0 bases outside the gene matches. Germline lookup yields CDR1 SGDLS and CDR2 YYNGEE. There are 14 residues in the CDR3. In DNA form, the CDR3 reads TGTGCCAGCAGCGTAGGGGACAGCCAAGAGACCCAGTACTTC. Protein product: CASSVGDSQETQYF.

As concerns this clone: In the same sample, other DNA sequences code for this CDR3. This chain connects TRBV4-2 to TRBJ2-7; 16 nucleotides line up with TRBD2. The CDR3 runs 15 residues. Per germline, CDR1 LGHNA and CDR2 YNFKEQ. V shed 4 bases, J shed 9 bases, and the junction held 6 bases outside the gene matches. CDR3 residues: CASSLGLAGGPRQYF. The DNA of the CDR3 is TGTGCCAGCAGCCTGGGACTAGCGGGAGGGCCGAGGCAGTACTTC.

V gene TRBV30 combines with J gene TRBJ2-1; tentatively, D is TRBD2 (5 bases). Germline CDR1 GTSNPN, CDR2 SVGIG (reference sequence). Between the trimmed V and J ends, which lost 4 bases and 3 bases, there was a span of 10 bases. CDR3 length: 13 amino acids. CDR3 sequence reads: CAWTSNLYNEQFF. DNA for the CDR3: TGTGCCTGGACTAGCAATCTCTACAATGAGCAGTTCTTC. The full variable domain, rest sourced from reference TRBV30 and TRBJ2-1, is SQTIHQWPATLVQPVGSPLSLECTVEGTSNPNLYWYRQAAGRGLQLLFYSVGIGQISSEVPQNLSASRPQDRQFILSSKKLLLSDSGFYLCAWTSNLYNEQFFGPGTRLTVL.